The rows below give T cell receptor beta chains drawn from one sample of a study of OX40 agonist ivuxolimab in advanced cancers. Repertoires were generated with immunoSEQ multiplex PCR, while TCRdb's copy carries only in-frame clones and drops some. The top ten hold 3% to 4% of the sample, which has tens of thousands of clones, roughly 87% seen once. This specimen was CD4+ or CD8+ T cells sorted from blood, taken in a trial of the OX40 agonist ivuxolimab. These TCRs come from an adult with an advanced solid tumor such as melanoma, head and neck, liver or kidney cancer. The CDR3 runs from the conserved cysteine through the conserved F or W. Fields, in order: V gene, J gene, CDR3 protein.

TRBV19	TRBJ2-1	CASGLAGVNEQFF
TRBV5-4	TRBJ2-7	CASSQRLAGGGEQYF
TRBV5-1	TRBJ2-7	CASSLVQGLGYEQYF
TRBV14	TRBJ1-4	CASSRETGSGKKLFF
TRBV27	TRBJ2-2	CASSLSVSGGTGELFF
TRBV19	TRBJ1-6	CASSIFLGSNNSPLHF
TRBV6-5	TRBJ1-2	CASSKPGASLYGYTF
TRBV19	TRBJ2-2	CASHSGRLDGELFF
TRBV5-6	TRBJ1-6	CASSGMSYNSPLHF
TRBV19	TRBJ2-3	CASRGSGSDTQYF
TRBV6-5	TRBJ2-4	CASRTDRGGNIQYF
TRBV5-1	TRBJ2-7	CASSLAGTGAEEQYF
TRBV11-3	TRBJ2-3	CASSPPRQGASDTQYF
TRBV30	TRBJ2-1	CAWSARTSSEQFF
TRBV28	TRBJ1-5	CASSPWTGGNQPQHF
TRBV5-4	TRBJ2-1	CASSLAGTSGLIGQFF
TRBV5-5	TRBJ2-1	CASSFDRGRYNEQFF
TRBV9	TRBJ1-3	CASSVERTGNTIYF
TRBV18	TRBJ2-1	CASSHTSVYNNEQFF
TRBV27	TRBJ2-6	CASNPGWGVSGANVLTF
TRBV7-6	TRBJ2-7	CASSLGTGSGEQYF
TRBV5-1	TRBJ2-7	CASSLVPGQASYEQYF
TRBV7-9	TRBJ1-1	CASSYSPGGTEAFF
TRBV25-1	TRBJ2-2	CASSELANTGELFF
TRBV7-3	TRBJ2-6	CASSPLVPGANVLTF
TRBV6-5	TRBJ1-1	CASRRAGGSNTEAFF
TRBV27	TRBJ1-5	CASSSGTVPRQPQHF
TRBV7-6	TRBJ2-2	CASSLQRGGTGELFF
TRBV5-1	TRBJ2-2	CASSRSSGSTIGELFF
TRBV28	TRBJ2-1	CASSPRQEQFF
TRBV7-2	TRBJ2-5	CASSLERDSAQYF
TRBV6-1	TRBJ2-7	CASSRLSPYEQYF
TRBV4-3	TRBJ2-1	CASSQGRSSYRNEQFF
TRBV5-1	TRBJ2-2	CASSVAVTGELFF
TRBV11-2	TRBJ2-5	CASSLATGGETQYF
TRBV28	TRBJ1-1	CASASVGLNTEAFF
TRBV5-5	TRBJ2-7	CASSAPGQGANEQYF
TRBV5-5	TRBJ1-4	CASSFLGEKLFF
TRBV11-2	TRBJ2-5	CASSLAVQETQYF
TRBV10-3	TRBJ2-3	CAISGDGLRGDTQYF
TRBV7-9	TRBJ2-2	CASSLGSGDTGELFF
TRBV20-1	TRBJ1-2	CSARTGDGYTF